One and the same sample provided the 3 T cell receptor beta chains below, sequenced in a study of ipilimumab plus nivolumab after autologous stem cell transplantation. Clones were read by immunoSEQ multiplex PCR, and TCRdb kept only the in-frame ones, dropping some. Of around 16,000 clones in the sample, 80% to 85% were seen once. This specimen was PBMCs, taken in a trial of ipilimumab plus nivolumab as post-transplant consolidation. The receptors come from a male donor with diffuse large B-cell lymphoma.

V gene TRBV27 combines with J gene TRBJ2-1; 8 nucleotides match TRBD2. Germline CDR1 MNHEY, CDR2 SMNVEV (reference sequence). Trimming at V came to 4 bases and at J to 9 bases, leaving 8 bases not matched to a gene. This CDR3 spans 14 amino acids. CDR3 region: CASSSGLALGEQFF. CDR3 DNA: TGTGCCAGCAGTTCAGGACTAGCTCTGGGTGAGCAGTTCTTC.

As regards this clone: Other DNA variants within this sample encode the same CDR3. This sequence joins TRBV19 and TRBJ1-1; D is unresolved. Germline V lookup: CDR1 LNHDA, CDR2 SQIVND (reference sequence). V was clipped by 3 bases and J by 1 base, with 6 bases between them. This CDR3 has 13 amino acids. CDR3 DNA sequence: TGTGCCAGTAGTATTACAGCGAACACTGAAGCTTTCTTT. Translation: CASSITANTEAFF.

This rearrangement joins TRBV6-1 to TRBJ1-2; no definite D call. The CDR3 runs 12 residues. Germline V gives CDR1 MNHNS, CDR2 SASEGT. Trimming stripped 4 bases from V and 4 bases from J, with 7 bases between. The CDR3 nucleotides read TGTGCCAGCAGTGCGACGGGCTATGGCTACACCTTC. It specifies CASSATGYGYTF.